The TCR beta chain under discussion was sequenced for a study of somatic mutations in cytotoxic T cells in rheumatoid arthritis. Background on the study: Flow cytometry sorted some V beta antibody-stained T-cell populations to nearly 100% purity, V beta1+ cells among them being sequenced for TCRB. General study points: Of the expanded CD8+ clones, the antigen targets were not known. Patients with rheumatoid arthritis, but not healthy controls, had CD8+ clonality that increased with age.

The repertoire was sequenced with immunoSEQ multiplex PCR; TCRdb's copy has only in-frame clones and lacks some. Of fewer than 40,000 clones listed, roughly four fifths were seen once; the top ten hold 8% to 9%. The CDR3 runs 13 residues. CDR1 is MNHEY and CDR2 is SMNVEV in the germline V gene (reference sequence). Between the trimmed V and J ends, which lost 3 bases and 3 bases, there was a span of 7 bases. About this clone itself: The antigen is not known.

The sequenced sample consisted of CD8+ T cells sorted from blood. This receptor was obtained from an adult with rheumatoid arthritis. The rearrangement links TRBV27 to TRBJ2-3, with D unresolved. This CDR3 reads CASSFRVTDTQYF. The CDR3 DNA reads TGTGCCAGCAGTTTTCGGGTTACAGATACGCAGTATTTT.